This is a list of T cell receptor beta chains from one sample in a study of T cells in localized non-small cell lung cancer. Assay used: immunoSEQ multiplex PCR; TCRdb lists only in-frame clones, some missing. Among tens of thousands of clones listed, roughly 78% were seen once. The starting material was peripheral blood, obtained before any cancer treatment. Source of these receptors: a male donor at least 60 years old with stage III squamous cell lung carcinoma. Both conserved end residues are part of each CDR3. Fields, in order: J gene, V gene, clone size, CDR3 length, D gene, CDR3 protein, CDR3 DNA. D genes are given only for firm matches. Clone size appears in some rows only: once, few, many, or a class for an expanded clone.

j_call: TRBJ2-3; v_call: TRBV19; clone_size: .; cdr3_length: 14; d_call: TRBD1; cdr3_aa: CASTAGTGEDTQYF; cdr3_nt: TGTGCCAGTACCGCCGGGACAGGTGAAGATACGCAGTATTTT
j_call: TRBJ2-3; v_call: TRBV5-4; clone_size: once; cdr3_length: 14; d_call: .; cdr3_aa: CASSLIAQGDTQYF; cdr3_nt: TGTGCCAGCAGCTTAATCGCCCAGGGAGATACGCAGTATTTT
j_call: TRBJ2-3; v_call: TRBV7-9; clone_size: .; cdr3_length: 14; d_call: .; cdr3_aa: CASSLGASTDTQYF; cdr3_nt: TGTGCCAGCAGCTTAGGGGCTAGCACAGATACGCAGTATTTT
j_call: TRBJ2-3; v_call: TRBV4-3; clone_size: .; cdr3_length: 17; d_call: .; cdr3_aa: CASSQEWGARITDTQYF; cdr3_nt: TGCGCCAGCAGCCAAGAATGGGGGGCGAGGATCACAGATACGCAGTATTTT
j_call: TRBJ2-3; v_call: TRBV7-2; clone_size: .; cdr3_length: 15; d_call: .; cdr3_aa: CASSFGSLITDTQYF; cdr3_nt: TGTGCCAGCAGCTTCGGAAGCCTTATCACAGATACGCAGTATTTT
j_call: TRBJ1-1; v_call: TRBV6-1; clone_size: .; cdr3_length: 17; d_call: .; cdr3_aa: CASSEGWQGSGNTEAFF; cdr3_nt: TGTGCCAGCAGTGAAGGCTGGCAGGGGAGCGGCAACACTGAAGCTTTCTTT
j_call: TRBJ1-1; v_call: TRBV27; clone_size: .; cdr3_length: 13; d_call: .; cdr3_aa: CASSLSGGTEAFF; cdr3_nt: TGTGCCAGCAGTTTATCGGGGGGGACTGAAGCTTTCTTT
j_call: TRBJ2-3; v_call: TRBV27; clone_size: .; cdr3_length: 16; d_call: .; cdr3_aa: CASSLGLLMSTDTQYF; cdr3_nt: TGTGCCAGCAGCTTAGGACTCTTGATGAGCACAGATACGCAGTATTTT
j_call: TRBJ2-5; v_call: TRBV7-6; clone_size: once; cdr3_length: 15; d_call: .; cdr3_aa: CASSLGRSGWGTQYF; cdr3_nt: TGTGCCAGCAGCTTGGGTCGGTCTGGGTGGGGGACCCAGTACTTC
j_call: TRBJ1-2; v_call: TRBV18; clone_size: .; cdr3_length: 17; d_call: .; cdr3_aa: CASSPRGTLGQFYGYTF; cdr3_nt: TGTGCCAGCTCACCAAGGGGCACGCTTGGACAGTTCTATGGCTACACCTTC
j_call: TRBJ2-1; v_call: TRBV12-1; clone_size: .; cdr3_length: 17; d_call: .; cdr3_aa: CASSSQGSGELYNEQFF; cdr3_nt: TGTGCCAGCAGTTCTCAGGGTAGCGGGGAACTCTACAATGAGCAGTTCTTC
j_call: TRBJ1-1; v_call: TRBV7-2; clone_size: .; cdr3_length: 13; d_call: .; cdr3_aa: CASSLDFRTEAFF; cdr3_nt: TGTGCCAGCAGCTTAGATTTCAGGACTGAAGCTTTCTTT
j_call: TRBJ1-1; v_call: TRBV28; clone_size: once; cdr3_length: 16; d_call: .; cdr3_aa: CASRYRSGIMNTEAFF; cdr3_nt: TGTGCCAGCAGGTACCGATCGGGCATTATGAACACTGAAGCTTTCTTT
j_call: TRBJ2-1; v_call: TRBV11-3; clone_size: .; cdr3_length: 13; d_call: .; cdr3_aa: CASSFTSYNEQFF; cdr3_nt: TGTGCCAGCAGCTTTACTTCCTACAATGAGCAGTTCTTC
j_call: TRBJ2-7; v_call: TRBV11-3; clone_size: .; cdr3_length: 12; d_call: .; cdr3_aa: CASSLDLGRQYF; cdr3_nt: TGTGCCAGCAGCTTGGACTTGGGTCGGCAGTACTTC
j_call: TRBJ2-3; v_call: TRBV7-9; clone_size: .; cdr3_length: 16; d_call: .; cdr3_aa: CASSFYREVYTDTQYF; cdr3_nt: TGTGCCAGCAGCTTTTACAGGGAAGTTTACACAGATACGCAGTATTTT
j_call: TRBJ2-2; v_call: TRBV9; clone_size: .; cdr3_length: 15; d_call: TRBD1; cdr3_aa: CASSVGQGNTGELFF; cdr3_nt: TGTGCCAGCAGCGTAGGACAGGGGAACACCGGGGAGCTGTTTTTT
j_call: TRBJ2-1; v_call: TRBV7-2; clone_size: few; cdr3_length: 14; d_call: TRBD1; cdr3_aa: CASSLGTGVNEQFF; cdr3_nt: TGTGCCAGCAGCTTGGGGACAGGGGTGAATGAGCAGTTCTTC
j_call: TRBJ1-4; v_call: TRBV4-2; clone_size: .; cdr3_length: 14; d_call: .; cdr3_aa: CASSQREGNEKLFF; cdr3_nt: TGTGCCAGCAGCCAGCGGGAAGGTAATGAAAAACTGTTTTTT
j_call: TRBJ2-5; v_call: TRBV29-1; clone_size: .; cdr3_length: 14; d_call: TRBD1; cdr3_aa: CSITPWTGQETQYF; cdr3_nt: TGCAGTATCACCCCGTGGACAGGGCAAGAGACCCAGTACTTC
j_call: TRBJ2-5; v_call: TRBV29-1; clone_size: .; cdr3_length: 12; d_call: .; cdr3_aa: CSVRGGQETQYF; cdr3_nt: TGCAGCGTCCGAGGGGGTCAAGAGACCCAGTACTTC
j_call: TRBJ2-2; v_call: TRBV6-5; clone_size: .; cdr3_length: 16; d_call: .; cdr3_aa: CASSYGLPGNTGELFF; cdr3_nt: TGTGCCAGCAGTTACGGGCTTCCGGGTAACACCGGGGAGCTGTTTTTT
j_call: TRBJ2-5; v_call: TRBV5-6; clone_size: .; cdr3_length: 17; d_call: TRBD1; cdr3_aa: CASSEGQGAIVAETQYF; cdr3_nt: TGTGCCAGCAGCGAGGGACAGGGGGCGATAGTAGCGGAGACCCAGTACTTC
j_call: TRBJ2-1; v_call: TRBV6-5; clone_size: .; cdr3_length: 11; d_call: .; cdr3_aa: CASKRGNEQFF; cdr3_nt: TGTGCCAGCAAAAGGGGGAATGAGCAGTTCTTC
j_call: TRBJ2-3; v_call: TRBV7-7; clone_size: .; cdr3_length: 17; d_call: .; cdr3_aa: CASSLGGRGTVADTQYF; cdr3_nt: TGTGCTAGCAGCTTAGGAGGGCGGGGGACAGTGGCAGATACGCAGTATTTT
j_call: TRBJ2-3; v_call: TRBV28; clone_size: .; cdr3_length: 15; d_call: TRBD1; cdr3_aa: CASSTPGQLTDTQYF; cdr3_nt: TGTGCCAGCAGCACACCGGGACAGCTAACAGATACGCAGTATTTT
j_call: TRBJ1-1; v_call: TRBV7-9; clone_size: .; cdr3_length: 14; d_call: .; cdr3_aa: CASSLVKPATEAFF; cdr3_nt: TGTGCCAGCAGCTTAGTAAAGCCGGCCACTGAAGCTTTCTTT
j_call: TRBJ2-5; v_call: TRBV2; clone_size: .; cdr3_length: 15; d_call: .; cdr3_aa: CASSASPNFQETQYF; cdr3_nt: TGTGCCAGCAGTGCTTCGCCCAACTTCCAAGAGACCCAGTACTTC
j_call: TRBJ1-2; v_call: TRBV25-1; clone_size: .; cdr3_length: 13; d_call: .; cdr3_aa: CASSEQTQDGYTF; cdr3_nt: TGTGCCAGCAGTGAACAGACTCAAGATGGCTACACCTTC
j_call: TRBJ2-1; v_call: TRBV2; clone_size: .; cdr3_length: 12; d_call: .; cdr3_aa: CASSTGGNEQFF; cdr3_nt: TGTGCCAGCAGCACTGGGGGCAATGAGCAGTTCTTC
j_call: TRBJ1-4; v_call: TRBV6-1; clone_size: .; cdr3_length: 12; d_call: .; cdr3_aa: CASSEVQESLFF; cdr3_nt: TGTGCCAGCAGTGAAGTCCAAGAATCACTGTTTTTT
j_call: TRBJ2-7; v_call: TRBV27; clone_size: .; cdr3_length: 13; d_call: .; cdr3_aa: CASSLRGTYEQYF; cdr3_nt: TGTGCCAGCAGTTTAAGGGGGACCTACGAGCAGTACTTC
j_call: TRBJ1-1; v_call: TRBV4-3; clone_size: .; cdr3_length: 16; d_call: .; cdr3_aa: CASSQDLPGTNTEAFF; cdr3_nt: TGCGCCAGCAGCCAAGATCTTCCAGGCACGAACACTGAAGCTTTCTTT
j_call: TRBJ1-1; v_call: TRBV5-1; clone_size: once; cdr3_length: 16; d_call: TRBD1; cdr3_aa: CASSLWTGGMNTEAFF; cdr3_nt: TGCGCCAGCAGCCTATGGACAGGGGGGATGAACACTGAAGCTTTCTTT
j_call: TRBJ1-1; v_call: TRBV9; clone_size: once; cdr3_length: 13; d_call: .; cdr3_aa: CASSALAGTEAFF; cdr3_nt: TGTGCCAGCAGCGCCCTGGCGGGCACTGAAGCTTTCTTT
j_call: TRBJ1-4; v_call: TRBV25-1; clone_size: .; cdr3_length: 15; d_call: .; cdr3_aa: CASSEYQGGIRRMFF; cdr3_nt: TGTGCCAGCAGTGAATATCAAGGTGGGATCAGGAGAATGTTTTTT
j_call: TRBJ1-1; v_call: TRBV18; clone_size: .; cdr3_length: 15; d_call: TRBD1; cdr3_aa: CASSGYRGEGTEAFF; cdr3_nt: TGTGCCAGCTCAGGGTACAGGGGAGAAGGCACTGAAGCTTTCTTT
j_call: TRBJ2-6; v_call: TRBV28; clone_size: .; cdr3_length: 12; d_call: .; cdr3_aa: CASTSGANVLTF; cdr3_nt: TGTGCCAGCACGTCGGGGGCCAACGTCCTGACTTTC
j_call: TRBJ2-3; v_call: TRBV5-5; clone_size: .; cdr3_length: 15; d_call: .; cdr3_aa: CASSLQGFGTDTQYF; cdr3_nt: TGTGCCAGCAGCTTGCAGGGTTTCGGCACAGATACGCAGTATTTT
j_call: TRBJ1-6; v_call: TRBV27; clone_size: few; cdr3_length: 12; d_call: .; cdr3_aa: CASSPYNSPLHF; cdr3_nt: TGTGCCAGCAGTCCCTATAATTCACCCCTCCACTTT
j_call: TRBJ1-4; v_call: TRBV5-8; clone_size: .; cdr3_length: 11; d_call: TRBD1; cdr3_aa: CASSLARQGPF; cdr3_nt: TGTGCCAGCAGCTTGGCTCGACAGGGTCCTTTT
j_call: TRBJ2-1; v_call: TRBV18; clone_size: .; cdr3_length: 16; d_call: TRBD1; cdr3_aa: CASSRLSDRAYNEQFF; cdr3_nt: TGTGCCAGCTCACGGCTTTCGGACAGGGCCTACAATGAGCAGTTCTTC
j_call: TRBJ1-2; v_call: TRBV19; clone_size: once; cdr3_length: 14; d_call: .; cdr3_aa: CASSEAQRVSGYTF; cdr3_nt: TGTGCCAGTAGTGAGGCCCAGCGGGTGTCCGGCTACACCTTC